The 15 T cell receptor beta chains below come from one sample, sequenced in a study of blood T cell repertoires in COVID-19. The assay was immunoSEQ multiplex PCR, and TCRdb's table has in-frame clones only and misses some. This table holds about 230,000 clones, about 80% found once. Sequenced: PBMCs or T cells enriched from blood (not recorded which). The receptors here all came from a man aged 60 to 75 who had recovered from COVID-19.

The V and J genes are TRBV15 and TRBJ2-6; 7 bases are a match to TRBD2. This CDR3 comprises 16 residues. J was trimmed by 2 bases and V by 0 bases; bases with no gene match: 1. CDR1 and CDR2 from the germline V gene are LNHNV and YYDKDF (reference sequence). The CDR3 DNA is TGTGCCACCAGCAGAGATCGGGGGGCTGGGGCCAACGTCCTGACTTTC. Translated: CATSRDRGAGANVLTF.

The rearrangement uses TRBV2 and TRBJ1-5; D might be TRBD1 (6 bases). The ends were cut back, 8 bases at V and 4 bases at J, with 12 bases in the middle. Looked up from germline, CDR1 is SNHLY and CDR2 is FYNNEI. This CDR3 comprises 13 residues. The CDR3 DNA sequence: TGTGCCAGCCAACAGGGAAGGAATCAGCCCCAGCATTTT. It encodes CASQQGRNQPQHF.

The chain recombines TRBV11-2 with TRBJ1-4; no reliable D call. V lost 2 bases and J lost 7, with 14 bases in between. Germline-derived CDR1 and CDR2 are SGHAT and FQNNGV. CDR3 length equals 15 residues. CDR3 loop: CASSLWEGWGEKLFF. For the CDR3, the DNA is TGTGCCAGCAGCTTATGGGAGGGCTGGGGTGAAAAACTGTTTTTT.

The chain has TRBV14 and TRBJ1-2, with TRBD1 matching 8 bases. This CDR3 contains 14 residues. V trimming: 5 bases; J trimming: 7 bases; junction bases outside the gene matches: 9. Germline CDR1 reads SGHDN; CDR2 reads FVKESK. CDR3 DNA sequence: TGTGCCAGCAGCAAATCACAGGGGGGAGGTGGCTACACCTTC. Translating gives CASSKSQGGGGYTF.

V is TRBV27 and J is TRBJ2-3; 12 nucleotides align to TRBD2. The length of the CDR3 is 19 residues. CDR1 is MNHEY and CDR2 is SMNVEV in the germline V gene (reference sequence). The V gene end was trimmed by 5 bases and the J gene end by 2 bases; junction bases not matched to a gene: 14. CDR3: CASSTTYTGLAGTTDTQYF. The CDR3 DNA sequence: TGTGCCAGCAGTACCACATATACAGGACTAGCGGGGACCACAGATACGCAGTATTTT.

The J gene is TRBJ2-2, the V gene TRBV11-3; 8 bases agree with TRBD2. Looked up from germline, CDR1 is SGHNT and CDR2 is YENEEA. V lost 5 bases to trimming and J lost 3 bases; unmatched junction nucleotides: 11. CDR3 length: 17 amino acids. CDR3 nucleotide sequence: TGTGCCAGCAGCCCCGCCCTGGGAGCGGGGGACACCGGGGAGCTGTTTTTT. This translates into CASSPALGAGDTGELFF. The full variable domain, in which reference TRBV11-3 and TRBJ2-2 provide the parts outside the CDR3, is EAGVVQSPRYKIIEKKQPVAFWCNPISGHNTLYWYLQNLGQGPELLIRYENEEAVDDSQLPKDRFSAERLKGVDSTLKIQPAELGDSAVYLCASSPALGAGDTGELFFGEGSRLTVL.

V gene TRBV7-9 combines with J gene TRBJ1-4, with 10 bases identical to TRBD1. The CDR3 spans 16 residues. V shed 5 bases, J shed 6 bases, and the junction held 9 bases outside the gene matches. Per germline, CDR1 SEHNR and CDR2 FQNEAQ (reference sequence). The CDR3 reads CASSPPRDRGYEKLFF. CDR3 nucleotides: TGTGCCAGCAGCCCGCCCCGGGACAGGGGATATGAAAAACTGTTTTTT. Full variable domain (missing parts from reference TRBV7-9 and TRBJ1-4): DTGVSQNPRHKITKRGQNVTFRCDPISEHNRLYWYRQTLGQGPEFLTYFQNEAQLEKSRLLSDRFSAERPKGSFSTLEIQRTEQGDSAMYLCASSPPRDRGYEKLFFGSGTQLSVL.

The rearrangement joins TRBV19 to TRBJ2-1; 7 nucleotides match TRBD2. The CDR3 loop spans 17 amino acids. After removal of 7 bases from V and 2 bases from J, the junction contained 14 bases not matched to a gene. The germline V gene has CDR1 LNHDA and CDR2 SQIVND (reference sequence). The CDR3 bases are TGTGCCAGTATGGAGGGGCGAGCGGGGAAAACCTACAATGAGCAGTTCTTC. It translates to CASMEGRAGKTYNEQFF.

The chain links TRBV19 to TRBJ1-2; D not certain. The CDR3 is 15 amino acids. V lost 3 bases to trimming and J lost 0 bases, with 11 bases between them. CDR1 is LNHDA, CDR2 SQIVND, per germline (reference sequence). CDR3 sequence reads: CASSIGGEANYGYTF. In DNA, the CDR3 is TGTGCCAGTAGTATCGGCGGGGAAGCTAACTATGGCTACACCTTC. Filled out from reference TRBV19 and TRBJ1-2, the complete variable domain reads DGGITQSPKYLFRKEGQNVTLSCEQNLNHDAMYWYRQDPGQGLRLIYYSQIVNDFQKGDIAEGYSVSREKKESFPLTVTSAQKNPTAFYLCASSIGGEANYGYTFGSGTRLTVV.

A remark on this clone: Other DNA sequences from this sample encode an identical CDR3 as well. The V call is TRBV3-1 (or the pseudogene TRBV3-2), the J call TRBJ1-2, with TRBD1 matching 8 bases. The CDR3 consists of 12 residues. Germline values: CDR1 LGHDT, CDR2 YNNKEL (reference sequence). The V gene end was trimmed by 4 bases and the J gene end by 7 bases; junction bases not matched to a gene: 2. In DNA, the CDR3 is TGTGCCAGCAGCCTCGGACAGGGTGGCTACACCTTC. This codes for CASSLGQGGYTF.

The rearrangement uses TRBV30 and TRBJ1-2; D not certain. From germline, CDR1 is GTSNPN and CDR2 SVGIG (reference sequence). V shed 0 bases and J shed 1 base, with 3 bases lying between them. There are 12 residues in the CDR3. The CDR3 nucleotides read TGTGCCTGGAGTGTACTTAACTATGGCTACACCTTC. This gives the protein CAWSVLNYGYTF.

This chain's CDR3 is CASSPSLGFSNEQFF. The CDR3 DNA reads TGCGCCAGCAGTCCCTCACTCGGGTTCAGCAATGAGCAGTTCTTC. The V and J genes are TRBV23-1 and TRBJ2-1; D unclear. TRBV23-1 is an ORF for which the function is uncertain. The CDR3 runs 15 residues. The V gene lost 4 bases and the J gene lost 6 bases, with 16 bases spanning the gap.

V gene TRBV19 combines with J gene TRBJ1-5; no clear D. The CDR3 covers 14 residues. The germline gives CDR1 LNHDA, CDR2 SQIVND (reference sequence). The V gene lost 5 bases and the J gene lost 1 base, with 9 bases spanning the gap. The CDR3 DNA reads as TGTGCCAGTAGTCAGATAAGAAGCAATCAGCCCCAGCATTTT. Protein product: CASSQIRSNQPQHF.

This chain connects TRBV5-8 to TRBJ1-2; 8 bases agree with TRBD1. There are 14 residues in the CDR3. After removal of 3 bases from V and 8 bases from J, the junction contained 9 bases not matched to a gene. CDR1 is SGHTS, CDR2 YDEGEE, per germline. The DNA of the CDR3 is TGTGCCAGCAGCTCGGACAGGGCCGCCAAAGGCTACACCTTC. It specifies CASSSDRAAKGYTF.

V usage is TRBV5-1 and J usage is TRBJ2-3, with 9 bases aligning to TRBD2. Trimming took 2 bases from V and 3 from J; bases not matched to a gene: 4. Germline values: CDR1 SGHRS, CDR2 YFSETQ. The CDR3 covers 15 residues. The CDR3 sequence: CASSFAGLATDTQYF. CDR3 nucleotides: TGCGCCAGCAGCTTCGCGGGACTAGCAACAGATACGCAGTATTTT.